Detailed here is one T cell receptor beta chain. Its antigen is still unknown. Alongside CTLA-4 blockade with ipilimumab, patients with chemo-refractory metastatic non-small-cell lung cancer received focal radiation. Trimming removed 6 bases at V and 8 bases at J, with 16 bases between. The CDR3 runs 13 residues. From germline, CDR1 is MDHEN and CDR2 SYDVKM. This table comes from immunoSEQ multiplex PCR, and its TCRdb copy is limited to in-frame clones, with some not included. The table has 30,000 to 40,000 clones, 75% to 90% seen once. The data belong to a study of radiotherapy plus CTLA-4 blockade in lung cancer. On the study more broadly: Disease control was achieved by about 34% of patients, and objective responses by about 17%. Study-wide findings and caveats: Peripheral blood showed expansion of tumor-derived TCR clones after radiotherapy and ipilimumab. Early blood T cell clone dynamics reportedly forecast response best, with interferon-beta.

This receptor was obtained from a human donor with non-small cell lung cancer who had stable disease on radiotherapy plus ipilimumab. V gene TRBV28 combines with J gene TRBJ1-2; possible D gene TRBD1, 5 bases. The material was peripheral blood, obtained from a patient treated with radiotherapy plus ipilimumab. In DNA form, the CDR3 reads TGTGCCAGCAGCAAGCCGACAGTTGGGGGCTACACCTTC. This codes for CASSKPTVGGYTF.